These 24 T cell receptor beta chains came from one sample sequenced in a study of T cell clones after liver transplantation. The table came from immunoSEQ multiplex PCR; TCRdb's copy has only in-frame clones and leaves some out. The sample contains 85,000 to 130,000 clones, 82% of which appear only once. The sample was CD4+ T cells from blood, taken before liver transplant. The receptors derive from a human donor who received a liver transplant.

The chain recombines TRBV15 with TRBJ1-5; tentative D call: TRBD1 (5 bases). This CDR3 has 18 residues. Germline CDR1 and CDR2: LNHNV and YYDKDF (reference sequence). Trimming pared 0 bases from V and 4 bases from J, leaving 19 bases between. CDR3 in DNA: TGTGCCACCAGCAGAGATTTCCCCAGGACAACTTCAAATCAGCCCCAGCATTTT. As protein: CATSRDFPRTTSNQPQHF.

This rearrangement joins TRBV19 to TRBJ2-7; TRBD2 matches 8 bases. CDR3 length equals 15 residues. The V segment lost 4 bases and the J segment 2 bases; nucleotides outside the gene matches: 7. Germline V gene data show CDR1 as LNHDA and CDR2 as SQIVND (reference sequence). CDR3: CASSRALGLAYEQYF. The CDR3 nucleotides read TGTGCCAGTAGTAGAGCCCTGGGACTAGCCTACGAGCAGTACTTC.

The chain employs TRBV19 and TRBJ1-2, with D tentatively TRBD1 (5 bases). Deletions cut 7 bases from V and 6 bases from J, with 9 bases between. The CDR3 contains 11 residues. Germline V gives CDR1 LNHDA, CDR2 SQIVND (reference sequence). The DNA for the CDR3 is TGTGCCAGTACGGGGGGGAATGGCTACACCTTC. This gives the protein CASTGGNGYTF.

This chain uses TRBV10-2 with TRBJ1-2, with D perhaps TRBD1 (6 bases). Trimming left V 5 bases short and J 0 bases short, with 19 bases between. CDR1 WSHSY and CDR2 SAAADI come from the germline V gene. The CDR3 loop spans 17 amino acids. The chain's CDR3 is CASSLGGADGANYGYTF. The CDR3 nucleotides read TGCGCCAGCAGTTTGGGGGGGGCGGACGGAGCTAACTATGGCTACACCTTC.

The chain has TRBV18 and TRBJ2-3; D remains unclear. The germline V gene has CDR1 KGHSH and CDR2 LQKENI. V was shortened by 2 bases and J by 2 bases, with 8 bases between the two germline ends. The CDR3 has 14 residues. CDR3 nucleotides: TGTGCCAGCTCACCAAAGGGATTCACAGATACGCAGTATTTT. Translation: CASSPKGFTDTQYF.

The rearrangement links TRBV19 to TRBJ1-4, with TRBD1 matching 9 bases. Germline trimming cut 6 bases from V and 5 bases from J; bases unmatched to any gene: 16. The CDR3 contains 18 residues. The V gene's germline CDR1 is LNHDA and CDR2 SQIVND (reference sequence). The CDR3 here is CASRTHGQGRQLNEKLFF. In DNA, the CDR3 is TGTGCCAGTAGAACACACGGACAGGGGCGACAGTTGAATGAAAAACTGTTTTTT.

The chain employs TRBV7-2 and TRBJ2-6; 10 positions agree with TRBD1. The CDR3 spans 16 residues. V lost 3 bases and J lost 13; bases outside the gene matches: 12. Germline V gene data show CDR1 as SGHTA and CDR2 as FQGNSA. This CDR3 reads CASSLAPGQGSGVLTF. CDR3 bases: TGTGCCAGCAGCTTGGCCCCGGGACAGGGGAGTGGAGTCCTGACTTTC. Supplemented by reference TRBV7-2 and TRBJ2-6, the full variable domain reads GAGVSQSPSNKVTEKGKDVELRCDPISGHTALYWYRQSLGQGLEFLIYFQGNSAPDKSGLPSDRFSAERTGGSVSTLTIQRTQQEDSAVYLCASSLAPGQGSGVLTFGAGSRLTVL.

A remark on this clone: The identical CDR3 is also encoded by other nucleotide sequences in the sample. The rearrangement links TRBV5-4 to TRBJ2-2; weak D call: TRBD2 (5 bases). Trimming stripped 2 bases from V and 4 bases from J, with 6 bases between. CDR3 length equals 13 residues. Germline values: CDR1 SGHNT, CDR2 YYREEE (reference sequence). The CDR3, as DNA: TGTGCCAGCAGCTTCCGGGGCACCGGGGAGCTGTTTTTT. Its translation is CASSFRGTGELFF. Supplemented by reference TRBV5-4 and TRBJ2-2, the full variable domain reads ETGVTQSPTHLIKTRGQQVTLRCSSQSGHNTVSWYQQALGQGPQFIFQYYREEENGRGNFPPRFSGLQFPNYSSELNVNALELDDSALYLCASSFRGTGELFFGEGSRLTVL.

The CDR3 protein is CASRYRDASSYEQYF. As DNA, the CDR3 is TGCGCCAGTAGGTACCGGGACGCAAGCTCCTACGAGCAGTACTTC. This chain joins TRBV5-1 and TRBJ2-7, with D perhaps being TRBD1 or TRBD2 (5 bases each). The CDR3 length is 15 residues. Germline V lookup: CDR1 SGHRS, CDR2 YFSETQ. Trimming shortened V by 8 bases and J by 0 bases, and 18 bases separated the two germline ends.

The chain has TRBV29-1 and TRBJ1-5, with 9 bases aligning to TRBD1. The CDR3 totals 12 residues. Losses at the gene ends were 7 bases for V and 5 bases for J; bases not matched to a gene: 3. Germline V CDR1 and CDR2: SQVTM, ANQGSEA. The CDR3 DNA follows: TGCAGCGCTCGGACAGGGGATCAGCCCCAGCATTTT. Its translation is CSARTGDQPQHF.

V is TRBV5-1 and J is TRBJ2-7, with D possibly being TRBD2 (6 bases). The CDR3 extends over 13 amino acids. Germline values: CDR1 SGHRS, CDR2 YFSETQ. Between the trimmed V and J ends, which lost 7 bases and 5 bases, there was a span of 16 bases. The CDR3 protein is CASGRVGGHEQYF. CDR3 in DNA: TGCGCCAGCGGACGGGTCGGAGGGCACGAGCAGTACTTC.

The CDR3 reads CASSLTILGSEKLFF. The DNA for the CDR3 is TGTGCCAGCAGTTTAACAATTCTAGGGAGTGAAAAACTGTTTTTT. The rearrangement joins TRBV27 to TRBJ1-4, with unresolved D. The CDR3 spans 15 residues. The V and J ends lost 2 bases and 7 bases respectively, with 14 bases between them. Germline V gene data show CDR1 as MNHEY and CDR2 as SMNVEV (reference sequence).

The gene calls are TRBV14 and TRBJ1-4; possible D gene TRBD1, 5 bases. Trimming left V 4 bases short and J 10 bases short, with 13 bases between. Germline lookup yields CDR1 SGHDN and CDR2 FVKESK. The CDR3 sequence is 13 residues long. The CDR3 protein is CASSPRDSGKLFF. In DNA form, the CDR3 reads TGTGCCAGCAGCCCACGGGACTCAGGAAAACTGTTTTTT.

The chain uses TRBV19 and TRBJ2-7; 8 bases align to TRBD1. V dropped 8 bases and J dropped 3; count of bases not matched to a gene: 12. Germline V gene data show CDR1 as LNHDA and CDR2 as SQIVND (reference sequence). The length of the CDR3 is 15 residues. The CDR3 DNA follows: TGTGCCAGTTTTCCGGACAGGGTAAATCTCTACGAGCAGTACTTC. Amino acid sequence: CASFPDRVNLYEQYF. The full variable domain, completed using reference TRBV19 and TRBJ2-7, is DGGITQSPKYLFRKEGQNVTLSCEQNLNHDAMYWYRQDPGQGLRLIYYSQIVNDFQKGDIAEGYSVSREKKESFPLTVTSAQKNPTAFYLCASFPDRVNLYEQYFGPGTRLTVT.

The chain links TRBV5-1 to TRBJ2-5; tentative D call: TRBD2 (5 bases). The V gene lost 3 bases and the J gene lost 4 bases, with 16 bases spanning the gap. The CDR3 loop spans 15 amino acids. Germline lookup yields CDR1 SGHRS and CDR2 YFSETQ. The CDR3 sequence: CASSSLGIEGETQYF. In nucleotides, the CDR3 is TGCGCCAGCAGCTCCCTAGGGATTGAGGGAGAGACCCAGTACTTC.

The chain combines TRBV29-1 with TRBJ2-2; D remains ambiguous. The CDR3 consists of 13 residues. Germline values: CDR1 SQVTM, CDR2 ANQGSEA. V was clipped by 6 bases and J by 3 bases, with 11 bases between them. This CDR3 is CSVDTGYTGELFF. CDR3 DNA: TGCAGCGTCGACACTGGATACACCGGGGAGCTGTTTTTT.

The V call is TRBV4-3, the J call TRBJ2-1, with 8 bases matching TRBD2. V lost 0 bases, J lost 4 bases, and 8 bases stayed unmatched. Germline CDR1 is LGHNA and CDR2 is YSLEER. The CDR3 totals 17 residues. The CDR3 nucleotides are TGCGCCAGCAGCCAAGATGGGGCGGGGGGTATTTACAATGAGCAGTTCTTC. Encoded protein: CASSQDGAGGIYNEQFF.

The V and J genes are TRBV19 and TRBJ2-1; D may be TRBD1 or TRBD2 (6 bases each). Germline loops: CDR1 LNHDA, CDR2 SQIVND (reference sequence). This CDR3 contains 15 residues. With 1 base removed from V and 9 bases from J, the gap between germline ends came to 16 bases. CDR3 in amino acids: CASSIAWGAASEQFF. Written as DNA, the CDR3 is TGTGCCAGTAGTATAGCTTGGGGGGCGGCGAGTGAGCAGTTCTTC.

This chain joins TRBV5-4 and TRBJ2-4; TRBD2 is a possible D gene (6 bases). The CDR3 contains 14 residues. Germline CDR1 and CDR2: SGHNT and YYREEE (reference sequence). The V end lost 7 bases, the J end lost 0 bases, and 11 bases lay between the germline ends. The CDR3 sequence is CASGLIEAKNIQYF. The CDR3, as DNA: TGTGCCAGCGGACTAATAGAAGCCAAAAACATTCAGTACTTC.

The chain couples TRBV7-7 to TRBJ2-2, with D tentatively TRBD1 (5 bases). Between the trimmed V and J ends, which lost 5 bases and 1 base, there was a span of 11 bases. The length of the CDR3 is 15 residues. Germline lookup yields CDR1 SSHAT and CDR2 FNYEAQ (reference sequence). CDR3 region: CASSLGPGNTGELFF. The CDR3, as DNA: TGTGCCAGCAGCCTGGGGCCAGGGAACACCGGGGAGCTGTTTTTT.

This chain connects TRBV28 to TRBJ2-7; D is undetermined. Germline lookup yields CDR1 MDHEN and CDR2 SYDVKM. The ends were cut back, 5 bases at V and 3 bases at J, with 8 bases in the middle. The CDR3 is made up of 12 amino acids. The CDR3 DNA is TGTGCCAGCAGTAAAAATCTCTACGAGCAGTACTTC. As protein: CASSKNLYEQYF.

The V gene is TRBV7-6, the J gene TRBJ1-3; no reliable D call. The CDR3 runs 14 residues. The V and J ends lost 1 base and 3 bases respectively, with 7 bases between them. The germline V gene has CDR1 SGHVS and CDR2 FNYEAQ. The CDR3 loop reads CASSLDQYGNTIYF. CDR3 DNA: TGTGCCAGCAGCTTAGATCAGTATGGAAACACCATATATTTT.

DNA of the CDR3: TGTGCCTCTAGGGACTTCACTAATGAGCAGTTCTTC. This gives the protein CASRDFTNEQFF. The chain is built from TRBV30 and TRBJ2-1, with D perhaps TRBD2 (6 bases). The germline gives CDR1 GTSNPN, CDR2 SVGIG (reference sequence). V shed 7 bases and J shed 7 bases, with 14 bases lying between them. The CDR3 loop spans 12 amino acids.

The chain joins TRBV4-2 to TRBJ1-1, with D unclear. The CDR3 sequence is 16 residues long. Looked up from germline, CDR1 is LGHNA and CDR2 is YNFKEQ. Deletions cut 1 base from V and 1 base from J, with 13 bases between. This CDR3 reads CASSQGSGPPNTEAFF. For the CDR3, the DNA is TGTGCCAGCAGCCAAGGATCCGGACCGCCGAACACTGAAGCTTTCTTT.